These 18 T cell receptor beta chains were sequenced from one sample in a study of human T cells and chemical hapten exposure. Time point denoted: pre-sensitization, week 0. Treatment of the sample: therapeutic diphenylcyclopropenone sensitization with weekly scalp DPC. A single record per CDR3 protein comes from TCRdb applying MiXCR to the RACE reads. The table includes about 40,000 distinct CDR3 sequences, roughly 10% detected once. The starting material was whole blood, obtained in connection with sensitization to the hapten diphenylcyclopropenone (DPC). The receptors shown here come from a man aged 25 to 40 with alopecia areata. Some clones in this sample may be carry-over from other donors' samples.

Details on this clonotype: This clone may be a read error of a much larger clone one base away. This chain connects TRBV7-8 to TRBJ2-3, with 11 bases matching TRBD2. V shed 1 base and J 5 bases; nucleotides not matched to a gene: 5. CDR3 length equals 16 residues. Germline V gene data show CDR1 as SGHVS and CDR2 as FQNEAQ. In DNA, the CDR3 is TGTGCCAGCAGCTTAGTCCTAGCGGGGGGCATAGATACGCAGTATTTT. Residues: CASSLVLAGGIDTQYF.

The chain is built from TRBV5-5 and TRBJ2-7; unclear D gene. V shed 1 base and J shed 5 bases, with 10 bases lying between them. This CDR3 spans 13 amino acids. Germline loops: CDR1 SGHKS, CDR2 YYEKEE (reference sequence). Here the CDR3 reads CASSLNWHDEQYV. The CDR3 region has the DNA TGTGCCAGCAGCTTGAATTGGCATGACGAGCAGTACGTC.

This clonotype was counted at least ten times. The chain links TRBV25-1 to TRBJ1-1; D gene uncertain. V lost 0 bases, J lost 2 bases, and 7 bases lay in between. Germline lookup yields CDR1 MGHDK and CDR2 SYGVNS. The CDR3 loop spans 14 amino acids. CDR3 sequence reads: CASSEYGGNTEAFF. CDR3 nucleotides: TGTGCCAGCAGTGAATACGGCGGTAACACTGAAGCTTTCTTT.

This rearrangement joins TRBV10-2 to TRBJ1-2; the D is unclear. This CDR3 has 13 residues. In germline, CDR1 is WSHSY, CDR2 SAAADI. Trimming removed 4 bases at V and 1 base at J, with 7 bases between. The CDR3 protein is CASSGMHNYGYTF. Here the CDR3 DNA reads TGCGCCAGCAGTGGAATGCATAACTATGGCTACACCTTC.

This clonotype was observed a few times. The CDR3 protein is CASSKSSAQNTYEQYV. The CDR3 nucleotides are TGTGCCAGCAGCAAGTCTAGCGCACAGAACACCTACGAGCAGTACGTC. The gene calls are TRBV21-1 and TRBJ2-7; TRBD2 is the table's D call, not checked against the DNA. TRBV21-1 is labeled a pseudogene. The CDR3 has 16 amino acids.

This clonotype was picked up many times. The chain uses TRBV6-2 or TRBV6-3 and TRBJ2-7, with TRBD2 matching over 10 bases. The CDR3 is 16 residues long. J lost 4 bases, V lost 2 bases, and 8 bases had no gene match. Germline CDR1 MNHEY, CDR2 SVGEGT. The CDR3 coding sequence is TGTGCCAGCAGTTACAAAAAGCGGGGGGGCCTTTACGAGCAGTACTTC. This translates into CASSYKKRGGLYEQYF.

Ten or more counts support this clonotype. The rearrangement joins TRBV21-1 to TRBJ2-7; no check of the table's D call, TRBD1, against the DNA was made. TRBV21-1 is classified as a pseudogene. The CDR3 has 18 amino acids. The CDR3 sequence is CASTIPAKQREFPYEQYV. DNA for the CDR3: TGTGCCAGCACCATCCCGGCAAAACAACGTGAGTTTCCCTACGAGCAGTACGTC.

The genes are TRBV29-1 and TRBJ1-1, with a possible D match to TRBD1 (5 bases). Germline CDR1 and CDR2: SQVTM and ANQGSEA. This CDR3 spans 11 amino acids. The V and J ends lost 8 bases and 4 bases respectively, with 11 bases between them. CDR3 protein: CSQGRGTEAFF. CDR3 bases: TGCAGCCAGGGACGGGGCACTGAAGCTTTCTTT.

Remarks on this clonotype: Being one base from a much bigger clone, this may be a read error. J is TRBJ2-5 and V is TRBV6-5, with TRBD1 identical over 9 bases. The CDR3 spans 18 residues. CDR1 and CDR2 from the germline V gene are MNHEY and SVGAGI. CDR3 DNA: TGTGTCAGCAGTTACTCGGATTCCAGGGACAGGGCACAAGAGACCCAGTACTTC. It translates to CVSSYSDSRDRAQETQYF.

In its sample, this clonotype was seen many times. V usage is TRBV6-2 or TRBV6-3 and J usage is TRBJ2-5; D gene unclear. This CDR3 region has 14 residues. Germline V CDR1 and CDR2: MNHEY, SVGEGT. V was pared by 0 bases and J by 2 bases, with 7 bases between. CDR3 nucleotide sequence: TGTGCCAGCAGTTACTCCCCAGCGCAAGAGACCCAGTACTTC. Its translation: CASSYSPAQETQYF.

This clonotype was seen just once. A much more abundant neighbour one base away suggests this may be a read error. The chain carries TRBV11-3 and TRBJ2-2; 7 nucleotides match TRBD2. CDR3 length: 15 residues. Germline loops: CDR1 SGHNT, CDR2 YENEEA. The V and J ends lost 1 base and 6 bases, in that order; junction bases with no gene match: 5. CDR3 residues: CASSLVMGGSGELFF. The DNA for the CDR3 is TGTGCCAGCAGCTTAGTCATGGGAGGGTCCGGGGAGCTGTTTTTT.

In its sample, this clonotype was seen many times. The chain employs TRBV24-1 and TRBJ2-1; 12 nucleotides match TRBD2. The CDR3 has 16 residues. V shed 3 bases and J 8 bases; nucleotides not matched to a gene: 7. The germline V gene has CDR1 KGHDR and CDR2 SFDVKD. DNA of the CDR3: TGTGCCACCAGTGATCCCGGGACTAGCGGGTACCATGAGCAGTTCTTC. Translating it yields CATSDPGTSGYHEQFF.

This clonotype was found many times. This rearrangement joins TRBV6-6 to TRBJ1-5, with D hard to call. The germline V and J ends were trimmed by 2 bases and 2 bases, with 13 bases remaining between them. Germline-derived CDR1 and CDR2 are MNHNY and SVGAGI (reference sequence). This CDR3 spans 16 amino acids. The CDR3 DNA reads as TGTGCCAGCAGTTACGTCGACGCCTTGGGCAATCAGCCCCAGCATTTT. Its protein is CASSYVDALGNQPQHF.

This clonotype showed up just a few times. This chain uses TRBV6-6 with TRBJ2-5; no clear D gene. This CDR3 has 13 amino acids. CDR1 is MNHNY, CDR2 SVGAGI, per germline (reference sequence). Trimming removed 6 bases from V and 2 bases from J, with 10 bases in between. The CDR3 protein is CASRGSLQETQYF. The CDR3, as DNA: TGTGCCAGCAGGGGGTCCCTACAAGAGACCCAGTACTTC.

In its sample, this clonotype was seen a few times. The chain employs TRBV29-1 and TRBJ2-7; 10 nucleotides align to TRBD2. The CDR3 has 13 amino acids. V dropped 5 bases and J dropped 2; count of bases not matched to a gene: 3. Germline CDR1 and CDR2: SQVTM and ANQGSEA. CDR3: CSVTSGVTYEQYF. The CDR3 nucleotides read TGCAGCGTTACTAGCGGGGTTACCTACGAGCAGTACTTC.

Many counts were recorded for this clonotype. The rearrangement joins TRBV18 to TRBJ1-4; D is uncertain. With 0 bases removed from V and 7 bases from J, the gap between germline ends came to 9 bases. There are 14 residues in the CDR3. From germline, CDR1 is KGHSH and CDR2 LQKENI. CDR3 nucleotide sequence: TGTGCCAGCTCACCACCTGTTGTCAGTGAAAAACTGTTTTTT. The encoded protein is CASSPPVVSEKLFF.

In this sample, this clonotype turned up a few times. The chain couples TRBV5-1 to TRBJ1-6; D remains ambiguous. CDR1 and CDR2 from the germline V gene are SGHRS and YFSETQ. CDR3 size: 16 residues. Trimming left V 1 base short and J 10 bases short, with 18 bases between. The CDR3: CASSLWASTGISPLHF. The CDR3, as DNA: TGCGCCAGCAGCTTGTGGGCATCAACTGGAATCTCACCCCTCCACTTT.

The chain joins TRBV28 to TRBJ2-5; weak D call: TRBD1 (5 bases). Germline loops: CDR1 MDHEN, CDR2 SYDVKM. The CDR3 totals 14 residues. The V end was cut by 5 bases, the J end by 5 bases, with 15 bases between. The CDR3 DNA reads as TGTGCCAGCAGTCCATCCGGGCAGGGTGAGACCCAGTACTTC. This codes for CASSPSGQGETQYF.